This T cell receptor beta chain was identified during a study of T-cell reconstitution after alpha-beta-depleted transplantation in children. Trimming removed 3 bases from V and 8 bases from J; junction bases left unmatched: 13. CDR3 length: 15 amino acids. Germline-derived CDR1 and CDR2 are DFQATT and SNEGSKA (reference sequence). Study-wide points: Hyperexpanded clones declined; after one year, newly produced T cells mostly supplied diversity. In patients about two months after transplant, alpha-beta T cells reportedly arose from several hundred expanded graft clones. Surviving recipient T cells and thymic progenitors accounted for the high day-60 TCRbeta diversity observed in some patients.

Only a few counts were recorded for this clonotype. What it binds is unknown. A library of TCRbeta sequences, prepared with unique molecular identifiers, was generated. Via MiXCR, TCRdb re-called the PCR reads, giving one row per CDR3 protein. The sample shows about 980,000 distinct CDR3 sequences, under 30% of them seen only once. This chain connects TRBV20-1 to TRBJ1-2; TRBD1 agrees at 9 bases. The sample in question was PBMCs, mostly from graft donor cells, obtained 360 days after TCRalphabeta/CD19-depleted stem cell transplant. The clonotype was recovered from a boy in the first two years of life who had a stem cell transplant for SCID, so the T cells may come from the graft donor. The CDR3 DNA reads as TGCAGTGCTAGTCGGGACAGGGCAAATTTGGAAGGCTACACCTTC. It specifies CSASRDRANLEGYTF.